The T cell receptor (beta chain) described here comes from a study of response to subunit inactivated influenza vaccine. Study-wide points: New T cells are recruited in small numbers by each seasonal influenza vaccination, according to the authors' suggestion.

With 4 bases clipped from V and 4 bases from J, the junction kept 8 bases outside the gene matches. This CDR3 region has 15 residues. Germline V gives CDR1 SGDLS, CDR2 YYNGEE. In the case of this clonotype: Antigen: not known.

TCRdb reanalysed the RT-PCR reads using MiXCR and keeps one entry per CDR3 protein. The sample has more than 200,000 distinct CDR3 sequences, over 9% seen once; the top ten hold over 6.5%. The chain is built from TRBV9 and TRBJ1-5, with 7 bases fitting TRBD1. The receptor was isolated from a man aged 45 to 65 who received an inactivated influenza vaccine. Sequenced material: non-naive T cells sorted from PBMCs, taken 14 days before vaccination. The CDR3 sequence: CASSLTGERNQPQHF. As DNA, the CDR3 is TGTGCCAGCAGCCTAACAGGGGAACGGAATCAGCCCCAGCATTTT.